A selection of T cell receptor beta chains follows, all from one sample in a study of T cell responses to AZD1222 COVID-19 vaccine. This table comes from immunoSEQ multiplex PCR, and its TCRdb copy is limited to in-frame clones, with some not included. This table holds some 100,000 clones, about 83% found once. The starting material was peripheral blood, obtained on day 0 of AZD1222 vaccination. Receptors were obtained from an adult in good health. CDR3s include the opening cysteine and the closing phenylalanine or tryptophan. D genes are given only for firm matches. Clone size is shown for a subset of rows, as once, few, many or a class of expanded clone.

d_gene,abundance,v_gene,j_gene,CDR3aa,CDR3nt
NA,NA,TRBV18,TRBJ1-1,CASSPPGLVAEAFF,TGTGCCAGCTCACCACCAGGGCTGGTGGCTGAAGCTTTCTTT
NA,NA,TRBV29-1,TRBJ1-1,CSAIRGGNTEAFF,TGCAGCGCCATACGGGGGGGCAACACTGAAGCTTTCTTT
TRBD1,NA,TRBV19,TRBJ1-3,CASRNTGTAYGNTIYF,TGTGCCAGTAGAAATACCGGGACAGCCTATGGAAACACCATATATTTT
TRBD2,NA,TRBV19,TRBJ2-5,CASSYTGTSKETQYF,TGTGCCAGTAGCTATACCGGGACTAGCAAGGAGACCCAGTACTTC
NA,few,TRBV19,TRBJ1-2,CASSPTGPGGYTF,TGTGCCAGTAGTCCCACCGGTCCCGGGGGCTACACCTTC
NA,NA,TRBV28,TRBJ1-2,CASRPTGPGYGYTF,TGTGCCAGCAGACCCACAGGCCCGGGTTATGGCTACACCTTC
TRBD1,few,TRBV9,TRBJ1-2,CASSTRTGWDYGYTF,TGTGCCAGCAGCACCCGGACAGGGTGGGACTATGGCTACACCTTC
NA,NA,TRBV5-8,TRBJ2-5,CASSGTGARSQETQYF,TGTGCCAGCAGCGGAACAGGTGCTAGGAGTCAAGAGACCCAGTACTTC
TRBD1,NA,TRBV6-2/TRBV6-3,TRBJ1-5,CASSYSKRRSGGIQPQHF,TGTGCCAGCAGTTACTCGAAGCGACGTTCAGGGGGTATTCAGCCCCAGCATTTT
NA,NA,TRBV18,TRBJ1-1,CASSPGVGTNTEAFF,TGTGCCAGCTCACCAGGGGTCGGCACAAACACTGAAGCTTTCTTT
TRBD1,NA,TRBV4-3,TRBJ1-6,CASSRRLSSRGENSPLHF,TGCGCCAGCAGCCGAAGGCTTTCTTCCAGGGGGGAAAATTCACCCCTCCACTTT
NA,NA,TRBV5-1,TRBJ1-3,CASSLGGTGNTIYF,TGCGCCAGCAGCTTGGGGGGCACTGGAAACACCATATATTTT
TRBD1,NA,TRBV29-1,TRBJ2-5,CSVAGDRGLWGETQYF,TGCAGCGTTGCTGGGGACAGGGGGCTTTGGGGGGAGACCCAGTACTTC
NA,NA,TRBV7-9,TRBJ2-1,CASSLAGVGHEQFF,TGTGCCAGCAGCTTAGCTGGGGTCGGTCATGAGCAGTTCTTC
NA,NA,TRBV5-1,TRBJ1-6,CASSLVSGSNSPLHF,TGCGCCAGCAGCTTGGTATCAGGCTCGAATTCACCCCTCCACTTT
NA,NA,TRBV2,TRBJ2-2,CASSNQRGAGELFF,TGTGCCAGCAGTAACCAGAGGGGTGCCGGGGAGCTGTTTTTT
NA,NA,TRBV19,TRBJ1-3,CASRTTAGNTIYF,TGTGCCAGTAGGACCACCGCTGGAAACACCATATATTTT
NA,NA,TRBV5-8,TRBJ1-2,CASSPWAQAFYGYTF,TGTGCCAGCAGCCCCTGGGCTCAGGCCTTCTATGGCTACACCTTC
NA,NA,TRBV7-2,TRBJ2-3,CASSFLTDTQYF,TGTGCCAGCAGCTTTTTAACAGATACGCAGTATTTT
TRBD2,NA,TRBV5-1,TRBJ2-1,CASSFLAGRKNNEQFF,TGCGCCAGCAGCTTCCTAGCGGGTCGAAAGAACAATGAGCAGTTCTTC
NA,NA,TRBV5-6,TRBJ1-1,CASSLRLRGTEAFF,TGTGCCAGCAGCTTGCGCCTCCGGGGCACTGAAGCTTTCTTT
NA,NA,TRBV30,TRBJ2-1,CAWSADPRGIEQFF,TGTGCCTGGAGTGCGGATCCCAGGGGAATTGAGCAGTTCTTC
NA,NA,TRBV7-3,TRBJ1-2,CASSSSQGLYGYTF,TGTGCCAGCAGCTCCTCACAGGGTCTCTATGGCTACACCTTC
TRBD1,NA,TRBV4-3,TRBJ1-1,CASSQVGTGGTEAFF,TGCGCCAGCAGCCAAGTGGGGACAGGGGGGACTGAAGCTTTCTTT
TRBD1,NA,TRBV7-8,TRBJ1-5,CASSLDRRPIGLQPQHF,TGTGCCAGCAGCTTGGACAGGAGGCCTATTGGTCTTCAGCCCCAGCATTTT
NA,NA,TRBV19,TRBJ1-5,CASSIGGGSNQPQHF,TGTGCCAGTAGTATAGGAGGGGGGAGCAATCAGCCCCAGCATTTT
NA,NA,TRBV14,TRBJ1-6,CASSRGRNSPLHF,TGTGCCAGCAGCCGGGGGAGGAATTCACCCCTCCACTTT
NA,few,TRBV5-6,TRBJ1-4,CASSETGAPNEKLFF,TGTGCCAGCAGCGAAACGGGCGCTCCCAATGAAAAACTGTTTTTT
TRBD1,NA,TRBV7-8,TRBJ1-5,CASRDRGRGPQHF,TGTGCCAGCAGGGACAGGGGGCGCGGGCCCCAGCATTTT
NA,NA,TRBV5-1,TRBJ2-7,CASSLAGNPYEQYF,TGCGCCAGCAGCTTGGCAGGCAACCCCTACGAGCAGTACTTC
NA,NA,TRBV18,TRBJ2-7,CASSPGFNNEQYF,TGTGCCAGCTCACCAGGGTTTAACAACGAGCAGTACTTC
TRBD1,NA,TRBV19,TRBJ1-4,CASSRARGRATNEKLFF,TGTGCCAGTAGTAGAGCCAGGGGGCGTGCAACTAATGAAAAACTGTTTTTT
TRBD1,NA,TRBV19,TRBJ1-5,CASSPRTGYSNQPQHF,TGTGCCAGTAGCCCCAGGACAGGCTATAGCAATCAGCCCCAGCATTTT
NA,NA,TRBV2,TRBJ1-2,CASSVMAGSYGYTF,TGTGCCAGCAGTGTGATGGCAGGATCCTATGGCTACACCTTC
NA,NA,TRBV29-1,TRBJ2-2,CSVDRGSPTGELFF,TGCAGCGTTGATCGTGGGTCACCCACCGGGGAGCTGTTTTTT
TRBD1,NA,TRBV2,TRBJ2-1,CASSYSGTGGVYNEQFF,TGTGCCAGCAGTTATTCCGGGACAGGAGGGGTCTACAATGAGCAGTTCTTC
NA,NA,TRBV7-9,TRBJ1-2,CASSPLETVTMGYTF,TGTGCCAGCAGCCCCCTTGAGACGGTAACTATGGGCTACACCTTC
NA,NA,TRBV5-1,TRBJ2-1,CASSSDPVRVVGQFF,TGCGCCAGCAGTTCTGACCCCGTGCGGGTAGTTGGGCAGTTCTTC
TRBD1,NA,TRBV18,TRBJ2-1,CASSPLRGRRYNEQFF,TGTGCCAGCTCACCACTGAGGGGGCGACGGTACAATGAGCAGTTCTTC
NA,NA,TRBV11-2,TRBJ1-2,CASSLGFYGYTF,TGTGCCAGCAGCTTAGGGTTCTATGGCTACACCTTC
TRBD1,NA,TRBV30,TRBJ1-1,CAWSRGQGVVAFF,TGTGCCTGGAGTCGGGGACAGGGCGTTGTAGCTTTCTTT
NA,NA,TRBV18,TRBJ1-1,CASSPVGASGNTEAFF,TGTGCCAGCTCACCCGTAGGTGCCTCGGGGAACACTGAAGCTTTCTTT
NA,NA,TRBV6-5,TRBJ1-2,CASSRLGGNYGYTF,TGTGCCAGCTCCCGGCTTGGGGGAAACTATGGCTACACCTTC
NA,NA,TRBV5-1,TRBJ2-7,CASSLDQGGGYEQYF,TGCGCCAGCAGCTTGGACCAGGGAGGGGGATACGAGCAGTACTTC
TRBD1,NA,TRBV29-1,TRBJ1-2,CSVETTGVGYGYTF,TGCAGCGTTGAGACGACAGGGGTCGGCTATGGCTACACCTTC
NA,NA,TRBV5-1,TRBJ2-1,CASSPEATAGDNEQFF,TGCGCCAGCAGCCCCGAAGCCACGGCAGGGGACAATGAGCAGTTCTTC
NA,NA,TRBV6-5,TRBJ1-4,CASTPGGNEKLFF,TGTGCCAGCACGCCCGGCGGGAATGAAAAACTGTTTTTT
TRBD1,NA,TRBV28,TRBJ1-6,CASKQGGYVSPLHF,TGTGCCAGCAAGCAGGGGGGGTACGTATCACCCCTCCACTTT
NA,NA,TRBV18,TRBJ2-7,CASSQATGPYEQYF,TGTGCCAGCTCACAGGCGACAGGACCTTACGAGCAGTACTTC
TRBD1,NA,TRBV18,TRBJ1-1,CASSLGTGRQRNTEAFF,TGTGCCAGCTCCCTGGGGACAGGGAGGCAAAGGAACACTGAAGCTTTCTTT
NA,NA,TRBV7-2,TRBJ2-7,CASSLRSGPVVEQYF,TGTGCCAGCAGCTTAAGGTCAGGTCCCGTTGTCGAGCAGTACTTC
NA,once,TRBV9,TRBJ1-1,CASSVVGGLNTEAFF,TGTGCCAGCAGCGTAGTTGGAGGGCTCAACACTGAAGCTTTCTTT
TRBD1,NA,TRBV5-1,TRBJ2-1,CASGETGVHVQFF,TGCGCCAGCGGAGAAACAGGGGTCCATGTCCAGTTCTTC
TRBD1,NA,TRBV28,TRBJ2-5,CASSFGGQQETQYF,TGTGCCAGCAGTTTTGGGGGACAGCAAGAGACCCAGTACTTC
NA,NA,TRBV11-2,TRBJ1-6,CASSAGVRLLHF,TGTGCCAGCAGCGCAGGAGTCCGCCTCCTCCACTTT
NA,NA,TRBV6-5,TRBJ1-6,CASRRMNNSPLHF,TGTGCCAGCAGGAGAATGAATAATTCACCCCTCCACTTT
TRBD2,NA,TRBV11-3,TRBJ2-5,CASSSSGGAREAQYF,TGTGCCAGCAGCTCTAGCGGGGGGGCCAGGGAGGCCCAGTACTTC